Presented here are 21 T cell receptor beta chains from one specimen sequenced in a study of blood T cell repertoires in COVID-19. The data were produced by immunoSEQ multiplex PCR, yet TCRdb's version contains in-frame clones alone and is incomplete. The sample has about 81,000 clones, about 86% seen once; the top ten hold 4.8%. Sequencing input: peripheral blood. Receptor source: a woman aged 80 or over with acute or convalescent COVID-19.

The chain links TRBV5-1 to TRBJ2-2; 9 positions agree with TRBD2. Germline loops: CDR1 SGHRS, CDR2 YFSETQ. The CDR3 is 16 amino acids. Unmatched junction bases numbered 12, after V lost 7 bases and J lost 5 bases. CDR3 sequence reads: CASVQIAGVDTGELFF. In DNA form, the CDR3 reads TGCGCCAGCGTTCAGATAGCGGGAGTGGATACCGGGGAGCTGTTTTTT.

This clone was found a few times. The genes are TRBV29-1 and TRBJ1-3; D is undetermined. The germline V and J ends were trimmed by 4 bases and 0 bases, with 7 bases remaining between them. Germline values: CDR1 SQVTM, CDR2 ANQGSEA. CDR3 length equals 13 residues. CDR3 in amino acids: CSVAVRSGNTIYF. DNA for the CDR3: TGCAGCGTTGCTGTCCGCTCTGGAAACACCATATATTTT.

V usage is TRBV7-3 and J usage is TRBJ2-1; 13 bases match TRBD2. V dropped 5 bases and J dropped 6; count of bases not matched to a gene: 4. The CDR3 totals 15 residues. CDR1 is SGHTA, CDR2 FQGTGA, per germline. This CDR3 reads CASSNGLAGVNEQFF. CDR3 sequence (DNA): TGTGCCAGCAGCAACGGACTAGCGGGAGTCAATGAGCAGTTCTTC.

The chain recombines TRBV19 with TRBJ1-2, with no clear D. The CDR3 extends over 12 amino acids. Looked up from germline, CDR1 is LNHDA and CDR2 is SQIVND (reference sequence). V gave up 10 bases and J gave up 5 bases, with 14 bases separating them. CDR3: CAIPLREYGYTF. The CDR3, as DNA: TGTGCCATTCCACTAAGAGAGTATGGCTACACCTTC.

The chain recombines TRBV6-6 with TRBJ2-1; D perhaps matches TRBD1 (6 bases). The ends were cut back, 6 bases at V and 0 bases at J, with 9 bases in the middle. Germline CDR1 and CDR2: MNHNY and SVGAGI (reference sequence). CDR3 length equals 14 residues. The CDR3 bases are TGTGCCAGCAGCAGGGGTAGCTCCTACAATGAGCAGTTCTTC. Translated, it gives CASSRGSSYNEQFF.

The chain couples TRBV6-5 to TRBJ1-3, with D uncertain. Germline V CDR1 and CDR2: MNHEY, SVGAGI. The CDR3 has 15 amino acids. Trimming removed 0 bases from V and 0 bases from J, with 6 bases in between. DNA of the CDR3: TGTGCCAGCAGTTACTCATCCCTCTCTGGAAACACCATATATTTT. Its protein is CASSYSSLSGNTIYF.

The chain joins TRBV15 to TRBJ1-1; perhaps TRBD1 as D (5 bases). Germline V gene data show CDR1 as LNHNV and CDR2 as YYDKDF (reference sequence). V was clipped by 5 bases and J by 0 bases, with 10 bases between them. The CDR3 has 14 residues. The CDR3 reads CATSVRQLNTEAFF. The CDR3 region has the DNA TGTGCCACCAGCGTCCGACAGCTGAACACTGAAGCTTTCTTT.

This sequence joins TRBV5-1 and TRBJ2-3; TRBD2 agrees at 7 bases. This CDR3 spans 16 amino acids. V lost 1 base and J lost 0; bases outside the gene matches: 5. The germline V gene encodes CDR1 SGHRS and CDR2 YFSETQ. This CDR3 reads CASSLMSSGSTDTQYF. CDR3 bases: TGCGCCAGCAGCTTGATGTCTAGCGGAAGCACAGATACGCAGTATTTT.

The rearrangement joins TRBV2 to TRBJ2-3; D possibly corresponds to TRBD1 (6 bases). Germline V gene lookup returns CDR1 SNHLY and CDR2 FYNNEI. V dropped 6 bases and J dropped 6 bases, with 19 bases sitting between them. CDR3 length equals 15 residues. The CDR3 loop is CASRAGTHPTDTQYF. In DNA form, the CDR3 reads TGTGCCAGCAGGGCCGGGACACATCCCACCGATACGCAGTATTTT.

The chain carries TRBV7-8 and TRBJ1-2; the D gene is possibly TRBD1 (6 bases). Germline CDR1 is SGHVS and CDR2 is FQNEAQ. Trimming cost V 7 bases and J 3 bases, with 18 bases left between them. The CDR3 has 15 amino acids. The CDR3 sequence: CASTPRVPGDYGYTF. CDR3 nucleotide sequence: TGTGCCAGCACCCCGAGGGTCCCAGGGGACTATGGCTACACCTTC. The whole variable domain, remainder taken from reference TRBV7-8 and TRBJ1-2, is GAGVSQSPRYKVAKRGQDVALRCDPISGHVSLFWYQQALGQGPEFLTYFQNEAQLDKSGLPSDRFFAERPEGSVSTLKIQRTQQEDSAVYLCASTPRVPGDYGYTFGSGTRLTVV.

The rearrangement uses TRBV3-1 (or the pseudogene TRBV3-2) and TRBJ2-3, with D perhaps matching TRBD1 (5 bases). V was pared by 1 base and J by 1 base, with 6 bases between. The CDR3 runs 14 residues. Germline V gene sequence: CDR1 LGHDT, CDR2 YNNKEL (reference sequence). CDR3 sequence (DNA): TGTGCCAGCAGCCAAGTGACAGGCACAGATACGCAGTATTTT. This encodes CASSQVTGTDTQYF.

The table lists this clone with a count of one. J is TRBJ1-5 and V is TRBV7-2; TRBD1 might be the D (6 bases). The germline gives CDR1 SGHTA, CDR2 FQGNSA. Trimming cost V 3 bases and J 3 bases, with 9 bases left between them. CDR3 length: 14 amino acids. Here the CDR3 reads CASSFRDTNQPQHF. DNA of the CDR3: TGTGCCAGCAGCTTCCGGGACACCAATCAGCCCCAGCATTTT.

The CDR3 nucleotides are TGCGCCAGCAGCTTGGCTGGCTTACCCACAGAGGGCTATGGCTACACCTTC. This translates into CASSLAGLPTEGYGYTF. V usage is TRBV5-1 and J usage is TRBJ1-2; D unresolved. Between the trimmed V and J ends, which lost 0 bases and 4 bases, there was a span of 19 bases. CDR1 is SGHRS and CDR2 is YFSETQ in the germline V gene. CDR3 length: 17 residues.

CDR3 loop: CASSSTGAYEQYF. DNA of the CDR3: TGTGCCAGCAGCTCTACAGGGGCCTACGAGCAGTACTTC. This rearrangement joins TRBV11-2 to TRBJ2-7, with 7 bases aligning to TRBD1. The V gene's germline CDR1 is SGHAT and CDR2 FQNNGV. The CDR3 contains 13 residues. With 4 bases clipped from V and 2 bases from J, the junction kept 2 bases outside the gene matches.

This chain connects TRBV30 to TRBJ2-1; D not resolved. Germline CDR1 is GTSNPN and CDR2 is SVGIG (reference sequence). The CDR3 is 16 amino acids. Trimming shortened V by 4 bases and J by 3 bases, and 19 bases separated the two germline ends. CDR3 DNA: TGTGCCTGGAACCCCACCCAACGGGTAGGCTACAATGAGCAGTTCTTC. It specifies CAWNPTQRVGYNEQFF. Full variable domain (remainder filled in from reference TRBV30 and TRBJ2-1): SQTIHQWPATLVQPVGSPLSLECTVEGTSNPNLYWYRQAAGRGLQLLFYSVGIGQISSEVPQNLSASRPQDRQFILSSKKLLLSDSGFYLCAWNPTQRVGYNEQFFGPGTRLTVL.

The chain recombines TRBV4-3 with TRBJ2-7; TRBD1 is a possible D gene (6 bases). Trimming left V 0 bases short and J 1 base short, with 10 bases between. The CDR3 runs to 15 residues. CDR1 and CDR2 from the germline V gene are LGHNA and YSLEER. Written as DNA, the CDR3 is TGCGCCAGCAGCCAAGATCGGCAGGGGTCCTACGAGCAGTACTTC. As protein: CASSQDRQGSYEQYF.

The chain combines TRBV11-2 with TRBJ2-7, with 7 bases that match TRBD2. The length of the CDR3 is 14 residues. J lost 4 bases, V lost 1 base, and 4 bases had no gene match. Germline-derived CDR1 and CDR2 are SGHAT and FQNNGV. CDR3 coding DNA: TGTGCCAGCAGCTTAGTCGGGACTATTTACGAGCAGTACTTC. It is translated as CASSLVGTIYEQYF. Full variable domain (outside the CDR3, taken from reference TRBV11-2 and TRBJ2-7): EAGVAQSPRYKIIEKRQSVAFWCNPISGHATLYWYQQILGQGPKLLIQFQNNGVVDDSQLPKDRFSAERLKGVDSTLKIQPAKLEDSAVYLCASSLVGTIYEQYFGPGTRLTVT.

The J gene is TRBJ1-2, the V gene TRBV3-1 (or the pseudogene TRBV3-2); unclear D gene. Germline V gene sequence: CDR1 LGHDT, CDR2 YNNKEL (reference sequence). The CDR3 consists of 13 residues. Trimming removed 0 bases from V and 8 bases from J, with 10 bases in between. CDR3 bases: TGTGCCAGCAGCCAAGATCTGAGGGCGGGCTACACCTTC. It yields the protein CASSQDLRAGYTF.

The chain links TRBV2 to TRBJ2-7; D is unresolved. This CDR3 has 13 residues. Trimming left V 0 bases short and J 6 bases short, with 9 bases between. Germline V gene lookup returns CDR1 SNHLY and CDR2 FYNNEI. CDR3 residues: CASSEAPRSEQYF. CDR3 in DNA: TGTGCCAGCAGTGAAGCGCCCCGCAGCGAGCAGTACTTC.

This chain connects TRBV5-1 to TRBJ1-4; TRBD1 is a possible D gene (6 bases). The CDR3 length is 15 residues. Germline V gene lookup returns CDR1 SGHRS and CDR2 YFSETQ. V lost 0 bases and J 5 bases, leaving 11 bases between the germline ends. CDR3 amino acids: CASSLGPGENEKLFF. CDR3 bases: TGCGCCAGCAGCTTGGGGCCAGGGGAAAATGAAAAACTGTTTTTT.

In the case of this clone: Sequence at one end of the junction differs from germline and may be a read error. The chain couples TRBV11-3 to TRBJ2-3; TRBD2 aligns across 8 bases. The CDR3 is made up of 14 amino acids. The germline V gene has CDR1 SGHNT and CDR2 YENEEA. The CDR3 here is CASSPGGERAIPVF. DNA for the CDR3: TGTGCCAGCAGCCCGGGGGGGGAGCGGGCTATTCCCGTCTTT.